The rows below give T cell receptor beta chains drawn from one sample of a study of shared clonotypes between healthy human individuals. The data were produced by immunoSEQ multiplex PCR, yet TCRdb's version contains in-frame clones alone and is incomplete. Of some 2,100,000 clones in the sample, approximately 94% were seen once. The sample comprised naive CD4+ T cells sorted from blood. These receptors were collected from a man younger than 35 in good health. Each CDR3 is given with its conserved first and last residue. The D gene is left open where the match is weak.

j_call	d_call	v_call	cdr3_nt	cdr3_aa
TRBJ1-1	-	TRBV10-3	TGTGCCATCCATCTCGGGGCGAACACTGAAGCTTTCTTT	CAIHLGANTEAFF
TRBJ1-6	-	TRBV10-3	TGTGCCATCAGTGTGAGTCGTATATTAACTAGCGGGGGTGATAATTCACCCCTCCACTTT	CAISVSRILTSGGDNSPLHF
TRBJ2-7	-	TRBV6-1	TGTGCCAGCACAGATTTCTACGAGCAGTACTTC	CASTDFYEQYF
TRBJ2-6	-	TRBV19	TGTGCCAGTAGTATAGTGGGAGCATCTGGGGCCAACGTCCTGACTTTC	CASSIVGASGANVLTF
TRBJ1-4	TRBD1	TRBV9	TGTGCCAGCAGCGTCGGGACAGGGCATAATGAAAAACTGTTTTTT	CASSVGTGHNEKLFF
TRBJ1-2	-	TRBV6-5	TGTGCCAGCCTACCTACCCAAGCTAACTATGGCTACACCTTC	CASLPTQANYGYTF
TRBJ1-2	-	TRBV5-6	TGTGCCAGCAGGGAGGGGCGCCCCCTCTATGGCTACACCTTC	CASREGRPLYGYTF
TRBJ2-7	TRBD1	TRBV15	TGTGCCACCAGCAGCTTGGGACAGGGGGCCTACGAGCAGTACTTC	CATSSLGQGAYEQYF
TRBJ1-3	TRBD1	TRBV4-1	TGCGCCAGCAGCCATCAACAGGGGGCGGCTGGAAACACCATATATTTT	CASSHQQGAAGNTIYF
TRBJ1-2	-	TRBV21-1	TGTGCCAGCAGCGGTAGAGGTCGCAGGGGTAACTATGGCTACACCTTC	CASSGRGRRGNYGYTF
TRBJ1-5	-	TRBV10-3	TGTGCCATCAGTGAGTCGGGGGGTGGCAATCAGCCCCAGCATTTT	CAISESGGGNQPQHF
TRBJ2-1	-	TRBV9	TGTGCCAGCAGTGCGGGGCGTGAGCAGTTCTTC	CASSAGREQFF
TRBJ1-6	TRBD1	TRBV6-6	TGTGCCAGCAGTTACTCCGGGACAGGGGGAGAGGCCCTCCACTTT	CASSYSGTGGEALHF
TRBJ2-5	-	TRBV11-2	TGTGCCAGCAGCCACCAAGAGACCCAGTACTTC	CASSHQETQYF
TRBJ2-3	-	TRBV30	TGTGCCTGGAGTCACGCGGGACCCACAGATACGCAGTATTTT	CAWSHAGPTDTQYF
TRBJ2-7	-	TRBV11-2	TGTGCCAGCAGCCCCTCGCACTCCGCACTCTCCTACGAGCAGTACTTC	CASSPSHSALSYEQYF
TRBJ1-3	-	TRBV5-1	TGCGCCAGCAGCACTGGACCGAGCTCTGGAAACACCATATATTTT	CASSTGPSSGNTIYF
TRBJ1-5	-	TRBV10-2	TGCGCCAGCAGTGCCAGGGCCTACAATCAGCCCCAGCATTTT	CASSARAYNQPQHF
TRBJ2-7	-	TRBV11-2	TGTGCCAGCAGCTCAACCTTTAGCGTTAGGCTCTACGAGCAGTACTTC	CASSSTFSVRLYEQYF
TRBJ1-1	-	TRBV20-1	TGCAGTGCGGCAATGAACACTGAAGCTTTCTTT	CSAAMNTEAFF
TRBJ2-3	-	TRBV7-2	TGTGCCAGCAGCTCCTTATCAGATACGCAGTATTTT	CASSSLSDTQYF
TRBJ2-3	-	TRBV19	TGTGCCAGTAGTATAGGCGGCCCCCCCAGGGATACGCAGTATTTT	CASSIGGPPRDTQYF
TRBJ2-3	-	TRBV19	TGTGCCAGTAGTATAGGGGCGGGCAGGGGCAGCACAGATACGCAGTATTTT	CASSIGAGRGSTDTQYF